This T cell receptor beta chain was obtained from a study of cytomegalovirus exposure and HLA in healthy donors. Primers included in the PCR were 60 Vbeta and 13 Jbeta primers. Only in-frame clones appear in the TCRdb table, and some are missing; sequencing was by immunoSEQ multiplex PCR. The table lists more than 150,000 clones, 76% of them singletons. Germline V gives CDR1 SGHRS, CDR2 YFSETQ. V shed 4 bases, J shed 7 bases, and the junction held 12 bases outside the gene matches. The CDR3 spans 17 residues. The rearrangement joins TRBV5-1 to TRBJ1-6, with 9 bases fitting TRBD1. This receptor was obtained from a woman aged 25 to 45 in good health and CMV-seropositive. The material sequenced was PBMCs. CDR3 in DNA: TGCGCCAGCAGCCTAGGGACAGGGAACGTATGGAATTCACCCCTCCACTTT. This codes for CASSLGTGNVWNSPLHF.